This record concerns one T cell receptor beta chain sequence. The antigen is unknown. MiXCR, applied by TCRdb to the 5' RACE reads, yields one record per CDR3 protein. The sample contains 300,000 to 350,000 distinct CDR3 sequences, around 20% of which appear only once. These data come from a study of CD8 T cells in ankylosing spondylitis. Germline assignment: CDR1 MNHNS and CDR2 SASEGT. The V gene lost 6 bases and the J gene lost 1 base, with 12 bases spanning the gap. This CDR3 has 14 amino acids. Whole-study findings and limits: In ankylosing spondylitis patients, matched synovial fluid reportedly showed significant enrichment of disease-linked clones. Blood from ankylosing spondylitis patients appeared to carry a characteristic roughly 8-variant TCR beta motif.

The sample was blood, either unsorted or a sorted T cell fraction (not recorded which). J is TRBJ1-1 and V is TRBV6-1; D gene unclear. This TCR was recovered from a female donor with ankylosing spondylitis or in good health (not recorded which). In DNA, the CDR3 is TGTGCCAGCAGGAGCCTGGAGGGGAACACTGAAGCTTTCTTT. Protein sequence: CASRSLEGNTEAFF.